Presented here are 5 T cell receptor beta chains from one specimen sequenced in a study of OX40 agonist ivuxolimab in advanced cancers. Repertoires were generated with immunoSEQ multiplex PCR, while TCRdb's copy carries only in-frame clones and drops some. The sample shows about 23,000 clones, 75% to 85% of them seen only once. The input for sequencing was CD4+ or CD8+ T cells sorted from blood, taken in a trial of the OX40 agonist ivuxolimab. Receptors were obtained from an adult with an advanced solid tumor such as melanoma, head and neck, liver or kidney cancer.

V gene TRBV6-6 combines with J gene TRBJ1-2; D is possibly TRBD1 (6 bases). Germline V CDR1 and CDR2: MNHNY, SVGAGI (reference sequence). V was pared by 2 bases and J by 4 bases, with 14 bases between. The CDR3 spans 15 residues. For the CDR3, the DNA is TGTGCCAGCAGTTACCCGACAGGTATTCGCTATGGCTACACCTTC. Protein sequence: CASSYPTGIRYGYTF.

This clone was seen only a few times. This rearrangement joins TRBV7-9 to TRBJ2-1, with D perhaps TRBD1 (6 bases). Trimming shortened V by 5 bases and J by 7 bases, and 18 bases separated the two germline ends. CDR3 length equals 15 residues. Germline V gene sequence: CDR1 SEHNR, CDR2 FQNEAQ (reference sequence). Here the CDR3 reads CASSDPEQGRNEQFF. The CDR3 DNA follows: TGTGCCAGCAGCGATCCAGAACAGGGTAGAAATGAGCAGTTCTTC.

The rearrangement links TRBV4-3 to TRBJ2-7, with D perhaps matching TRBD1 or TRBD2 (5 bases each). V shed 0 bases and J shed 0 bases, with 9 bases lying between them. Germline V lookup: CDR1 LGHNA, CDR2 YSLEER. CDR3 size: 15 residues. The CDR3 sequence: CASSQDRDGSYEQYF. In nucleotides, the CDR3 is TGCGCCAGCAGCCAAGACAGGGACGGCTCCTACGAGCAGTACTTC.

The chain has TRBV5-1 and TRBJ2-7, with D unclear. Between the trimmed V and J ends, which lost 1 base and 0 bases, there was a span of 8 bases. This CDR3 contains 14 residues. Germline V gene sequence: CDR1 SGHRS, CDR2 YFSETQ. This CDR3 reads CASSLTGFSYEQYF. In DNA form, the CDR3 reads TGCGCCAGCAGCTTGACTGGGTTCTCCTACGAGCAGTACTTC.

This clone appeared once. The rearrangement joins TRBV5-6 to TRBJ1-5, with D possibly matching TRBD1 (6 bases). Germline V CDR1 and CDR2: SGHDT, YYEEEE. Trimming pared 0 bases from V and 4 bases from J, leaving 14 bases between. The CDR3 is 16 residues long. Written as DNA, the CDR3 is TGTGCCAGCAGCTTGGCGGTTGGACAGCGAAATCAGCCCCAGCATTTT. Its translation: CASSLAVGQRNQPQHF.